This is a list of T cell receptor beta chains from one sample in a study of CD8 T cells in Susac syndrome. TCRdb processed the immunoSEQ multiplex PCR reads anew with MiXCR; each CDR3 protein has one entry. The data show around 100,000 distinct CDR3 sequences, with about 95% seen just once and approximately 0.3% held by the top ten. Sequenced: CD8+ T cells from PBMCs. The origin of the receptors is a human donor with Susac syndrome. The CDR3 runs from the conserved cysteine through the conserved F or W. A D gene is named only where the DNA matches it firmly. Size is omitted from some rows. Given values are once, few, many or a class for expanded clones.

D gene: TRBD1; J gene: TRBJ2-7; clone size: -; V gene: TRBV24-1; CDR3 protein: CATSEPRQGGYEQYF; CDR3 DNA: TGTGCCACCAGTGAACCTCGACAGGGGGGTTACGAGCAGTACTTC
D gene: -; J gene: TRBJ2-3; clone size: -; V gene: TRBV24-1; CDR3 protein: CATSASADTQYF; CDR3 DNA: TGTGCCACCAGTGCGTCGGCAGATACGCAGTATTTT
D gene: -; J gene: TRBJ2-3; clone size: -; V gene: TRBV12-3/TRBV12-4; CDR3 protein: CASSLDAAVDTQYF; CDR3 DNA: TGTGCCAGCAGTTTAGATGCTGCCGTAGATACGCAGTATTTT
D gene: -; J gene: TRBJ1-5; clone size: -; V gene: TRBV27; CDR3 protein: CASSSWNNQPQHF; CDR3 DNA: TGTGCCAGCAGTTCTTGGAACAATCAGCCCCAGCATTTT
D gene: TRBD1; J gene: TRBJ2-2; clone size: -; V gene: TRBV2; CDR3 protein: CASSAPGTGTTGELFF; CDR3 DNA: TGTGCCAGCAGCGCCCCCGGGACAGGGACCACCGGGGAGCTGTTTTTT
D gene: -; J gene: TRBJ2-7; clone size: -; V gene: TRBV3-1; CDR3 protein: CASSPQVFHEQYF; CDR3 DNA: TGTGCCAGCAGCCCCCAGGTCTTCCACGAGCAGTACTTC
D gene: TRBD1; J gene: TRBJ2-6; clone size: once; V gene: TRBV24-1; CDR3 protein: CATSDSQGAGANVLTF; CDR3 DNA: TGTGCCACCAGTGATTCCCAGGGGGCTGGGGCCAACGTCCTGACTTTC
D gene: -; J gene: TRBJ1-6; clone size: -; V gene: TRBV2; CDR3 protein: CASRGQLGDSPLHF; CDR3 DNA: TGTGCCAGCAGAGGACAGTTGGGGGATTCACCCCTCCACTTT
D gene: -; J gene: TRBJ2-2; clone size: -; V gene: TRBV28; CDR3 protein: CASMKAGYTGELFF; CDR3 DNA: TGTGCCAGCATGAAGGCGGGATACACCGGGGAGCTGTTTTTT
D gene: TRBD1; J gene: TRBJ2-1; clone size: -; V gene: TRBV10-3; CDR3 protein: CAIRDRAPNEQFF; CDR3 DNA: TGTGCCATCAGGGACAGGGCACCCAATGAGCAGTTCTTC
D gene: -; J gene: TRBJ2-7; clone size: -; V gene: TRBV20-1; CDR3 protein: CSARDKTAQYF; CDR3 DNA: TGCAGTGCTAGAGATAAGACCGCGCAGTACTTC
D gene: TRBD1; J gene: TRBJ1-2; clone size: -; V gene: TRBV29-1; CDR3 protein: CSVQGGDGYTF; CDR3 DNA: TGCAGCGTTCAAGGGGGCGATGGCTACACCTTC
D gene: TRBD2; J gene: TRBJ2-1; clone size: -; V gene: TRBV29-1; CDR3 protein: CSVTPGLVRPNEQFF; CDR3 DNA: TGCAGCGTAACCCCGGGACTAGTTCGGCCGAATGAGCAGTTCTTC
D gene: TRBD1; J gene: TRBJ1-2; clone size: -; V gene: TRBV9; CDR3 protein: CASSGDRADYGYTF; CDR3 DNA: TGTGCCAGCAGCGGGGACAGGGCCGACTATGGCTACACCTTC
D gene: -; J gene: TRBJ2-7; clone size: once; V gene: TRBV28; CDR3 protein: CASNPTLGPYEQYF; CDR3 DNA: TGTGCCAGCAACCCTACCTTGGGGCCCTACGAGCAGTACTTC
D gene: -; J gene: TRBJ2-1; clone size: once; V gene: TRBV3-1; CDR3 protein: CASSQDHEQFF; CDR3 DNA: TGTGCCAGCAGCCAGGACCATGAGCAGTTCTTC
D gene: -; J gene: TRBJ2-1; clone size: -; V gene: TRBV6-5; CDR3 protein: CASKGAYNEQFF; CDR3 DNA: TGTGCCAGCAAGGGGGCCTACAATGAGCAGTTCTTC
D gene: -; J gene: TRBJ1-3; clone size: -; V gene: TRBV10-3; CDR3 protein: CAISGPDSSSGNTIYF; CDR3 DNA: TGTGCCATCAGTGGCCCGGACAGTTCCTCTGGAAACACCATATATTTT
D gene: TRBD1; J gene: TRBJ2-3; clone size: -; V gene: TRBV28; CDR3 protein: CASSSGTAGTDTQYF; CDR3 DNA: TGTGCCAGCAGTTCCGGGACAGCGGGCACAGATACGCAGTATTTT
D gene: -; J gene: TRBJ1-5; clone size: -; V gene: TRBV19; CDR3 protein: CASTLGTWRVIGQHF; CDR3 DNA: TGTGCCAGCACACTTGGGACCTGGCGCGTTATAGGCCAGCATTTT
D gene: TRBD2; J gene: TRBJ2-1; clone size: once; V gene: TRBV20-1; CDR3 protein: CSASTSGHSSYNEQFF; CDR3 DNA: TGCAGTGCCTCGACTAGCGGGCACAGCTCCTACAATGAGCAGTTCTTC
D gene: -; J gene: TRBJ2-1; clone size: -; V gene: TRBV4-1; CDR3 protein: CASSQDRGAPPNEQFF; CDR3 DNA: TGCGCCAGCAGCCAAGATCGAGGGGCTCCACCCAATGAGCAGTTCTTC
D gene: TRBD2; J gene: TRBJ2-6; clone size: -; V gene: TRBV28; CDR3 protein: CASTPRGRGGANVLTF; CDR3 DNA: TGTGCCAGCACTCCCCGAGGGAGGGGCGGGGCCAACGTCCTGACTTTC
D gene: -; J gene: TRBJ1-3; clone size: -; V gene: TRBV4-2; CDR3 protein: CASSPRDAHSGNTIYF; CDR3 DNA: TGTGCCAGCAGCCCAAGGGACGCACACTCTGGAAACACCATATATTTT
D gene: -; J gene: TRBJ2-3; clone size: -; V gene: TRBV2; CDR3 protein: CASSTPGPSDTQYF; CDR3 DNA: TGTGCCAGCAGTACCCCGGGACCCTCAGATACGCAGTATTTT
D gene: -; J gene: TRBJ2-1; clone size: -; V gene: TRBV18; CDR3 protein: CASSPTQYNEQFF; CDR3 DNA: TGTGCCAGCTCACCGACCCAATACAATGAGCAGTTCTTC
D gene: -; J gene: TRBJ1-3; clone size: -; V gene: TRBV12-3/TRBV12-4; CDR3 protein: CASSLGYSGNTIYF; CDR3 DNA: TGTGCCAGCAGTTTGGGGTACTCTGGAAACACCATATATTTT
D gene: TRBD2; J gene: TRBJ2-1; clone size: -; V gene: TRBV10-3; CDR3 protein: CAISDPSTSGYNEQFF; CDR3 DNA: TGTGCCATCAGTGATCCCTCGACTAGCGGGTACAATGAGCAGTTCTTC
D gene: -; J gene: TRBJ2-2; clone size: once; V gene: TRBV24-1; CDR3 protein: CATSETGQNTGELFF; CDR3 DNA: TGTGCCACCAGTGAAACGGGACAGAACACCGGGGAGCTGTTTTTT
D gene: TRBD1; J gene: TRBJ2-7; clone size: -; V gene: TRBV11-2; CDR3 protein: CASSREGQEPSYEQYF; CDR3 DNA: TGTGCCAGCAGCAGAGAAGGACAGGAGCCCTCCTACGAGCAGTACTTC
D gene: TRBD2; J gene: TRBJ2-3; clone size: -; V gene: TRBV28; CDR3 protein: CASSTRTSGRLSTDTQYF; CDR3 DNA: TGTGCCAGCAGTACCCGGACTAGCGGGAGGCTGAGCACAGATACGCAGTATTTT
D gene: -; J gene: TRBJ2-3; clone size: -; V gene: TRBV15; CDR3 protein: CATSRDLSTDTQYF; CDR3 DNA: TGTGCCACCAGCAGAGATCTTAGCACAGATACGCAGTATTTT
D gene: -; J gene: TRBJ1-1; clone size: -; V gene: TRBV29-1; CDR3 protein: CSVVGSLATEAFF; CDR3 DNA: TGCAGCGTTGTTGGATCTTTGGCCACTGAAGCTTTCTTT
D gene: -; J gene: TRBJ1-5; clone size: -; V gene: TRBV15; CDR3 protein: CATSRVWAINQPQHF; CDR3 DNA: TGTGCCACCAGCAGAGTATGGGCAATCAATCAGCCCCAGCATTTT
D gene: TRBD1; J gene: TRBJ1-2; clone size: -; V gene: TRBV3-1; CDR3 protein: CASTRPGQNYGYTF; CDR3 DNA: TGTGCCAGCACCCGCCCGGGACAGAACTATGGCTACACCTTC
D gene: -; J gene: TRBJ2-4; clone size: -; V gene: TRBV12-5; CDR3 protein: CASGLVWGAAKNIQYF; CDR3 DNA: TGTGCTAGTGGTTTGGTCTGGGGCGCGGCCAAAAACATTCAGTACTTC
D gene: TRBD1; J gene: TRBJ2-1; clone size: -; V gene: TRBV14; CDR3 protein: CASSRRTGDSEQFF; CDR3 DNA: TGTGCCAGCAGCCGCCGGACAGGGGATAGTGAGCAGTTCTTC
D gene: -; J gene: TRBJ1-1; clone size: -; V gene: TRBV20-1; CDR3 protein: CSAPGLNAEAFF; CDR3 DNA: TGCAGTGCCCCAGGACTTAACGCTGAAGCTTTCTTT
D gene: -; J gene: TRBJ1-2; clone size: -; V gene: TRBV11-2; CDR3 protein: CASSMDSLWTF; CDR3 DNA: TGTGCCAGCAGCATGGACAGTCTCTGGACCTTC
D gene: -; J gene: TRBJ2-7; clone size: -; V gene: TRBV19; CDR3 protein: CASSEGYEQYF; CDR3 DNA: TGTGCCAGTAGTGAAGGCTACGAGCAGTACTTC
D gene: -; J gene: TRBJ2-7; clone size: -; V gene: TRBV25-1; CDR3 protein: CATEAYEQYF; CDR3 DNA: TGTGCCACGGAGGCCTACGAGCAGTACTTC